This T cell receptor (beta chain) was documented in a study of cytomegalovirus exposure and HLA in healthy donors. The donors formed part of the approximately 120-subject validation cohort, distinct from the approximately 670-subject first cohort. TCRdb's table, derived via immunoSEQ multiplex PCR, lists solely in-frame clones and lacks some. This table has 150,000 to 170,000 clones, more than 70% appearing once. Study outcomes and limitations: The authors listed approximately 160 TCR beta chains as cytomegalovirus-associated. Subsequent analysis of the 100 to 150 validation repertoires found a tendency for first-cohort TCR clusters to co-occur.

In the case of this clone: The antigen is not known.

V shed 6 bases and J shed 2 bases, with 12 bases lying between them. There are 14 residues in the CDR3. The V gene's germline CDR1 is MNHEY and CDR2 SVGAGI. The chain has TRBV6-5 and TRBJ2-3, with D perhaps TRBD1 (5 bases). The TCR originated in a human donor in good health. The source material was PBMCs. This CDR3 is CASRLTGPTDTQYF. DNA of the CDR3: TGTGCCAGCAGACTCACAGGTCCCACAGATACGCAGTATTTT.